This is a list of T cell receptor beta chains from one sample in a study of control samples from healthy donors and cancer patients. Sequencing was performed with immunoSEQ multiplex PCR; in TCRdb, only in-frame clones are kept and a portion is missing. The sample holds almost 90,000 clones; approximately 87% are singletons and the top ten take roughly 2%. The sample taken for sequencing was blood. These receptors all stem from a woman between 40 and 50 years old in good health. Each CDR3 is given with its conserved first and last residue. D genes are given only for firm matches. Clone size appears in some rows only: once, few, many, or a class for an expanded clone.

>once|TRBD1|TRBJ2-6|TRBV7-2
TGTGCCAGCAGCTATACCCTAGGACAGGGGGCGCTGGGGGCCAACGTCCTGACTTTC
CASSYTLGQGALGANVLTF
>-|-|TRBJ2-2|TRBV7-2
TGTGCCAGCAGCTACTCGGGCACCGGGGAGCTGTTTTTT
CASSYSGTGELFF
>medium-sized|-|TRBJ2-7|TRBV20-1
TGCAGTGCTCCCCAGGACGGCAACCTTCACTTC
CSAPQDGNLHF
>few|-|TRBJ1-2|TRBV29-1
TGCAGCGTTGAGGAGGGAATGAGTAACTATGGCTACACCTTC
CSVEEGMSNYGYTF
>-|-|TRBJ2-3|TRBV7-9
TGTGCCAGCAGCCCCCCCCAAACAGGGGGGGTCCCAGATACGCAGTATTTT
CASSPPQTGGVPDTQYF
>once|-|TRBJ2-1|TRBV30
TGTGCCTGGGGTGGGGGGGCGCGTAACAATGAGCAGTTCTTC
CAWGGGARNNEQFF
>-|-|TRBJ1-2|TRBV3-1/TRBV3-2
TGTGCCAGCAGCCAATGGCCTAGTTCTAACTATGGCTACACCTTC
CASSQWPSSNYGYTF
>-|-|TRBJ1-5|TRBV19
TGTGCCAGTAGTATAGAGGGGCTCCATCAGCCCCAGCATTTT
CASSIEGLHQPQHF
>-|TRBD1|TRBJ1-5|TRBV6-5
TGTGCCATCCGACAGGGTTATAGCAATCAGCCCCAGCATTTT
CAIRQGYSNQPQHF
>-|-|TRBJ1-2|TRBV5-1
TGCGCCAGCAGCTTGGCCGAAGCAGGGAAAGGCTATGGCTACACCTTC
CASSLAEAGKGYGYTF
>-|TRBD1|TRBJ2-3|TRBV19
TGTGCCAGTAGCCAGCAGGGGGCGACAGATACGCAGTATTTT
CASSQQGATDTQYF
>-|-|TRBJ2-1|TRBV7-3
TGTGCCAGCAGCCCCGTTGGGTGGCCAGTGGGCTACAATGAGCAGTTCTTC
CASSPVGWPVGYNEQFF
>-|-|TRBJ2-3|TRBV3-1/TRBV3-2
TGTGCTTCCAGCCGTCAAGATACGCAGTATTTT
CASSRQDTQYF
>-|TRBD1|TRBJ1-1|TRBV14
TGTGCCAGCCGGGGACAGGGCCTTCTTGAAGCTTTCTTT
CASRGQGLLEAFF
>-|-|TRBJ2-3|TRBV9
TGTGCCAGCAGCGTGCTAGGGCGCACAGATACGCAGTATTTT
CASSVLGRTDTQYF
>-|TRBD2|TRBJ2-7|TRBV12-3/TRBV12-4
TGTGCCAGCAGCTCTAGCGGGGGTTACGAGCAGTACTTC
CASSSSGGYEQYF
>-|-|TRBJ2-7|TRBV4-3
TGCGCCAGCAGTCTAAAGCAGAGCTCCCACGAGCAGTACTTC
CASSLKQSSHEQYF
>-|-|TRBJ1-1|TRBV19
TGTGCCACTGCAATAGGAGGGATGCAATCTAGGCGGACTGAAGCTTTCTTT
CATAIGGMQSRRTEAFF
>-|TRBD1|TRBJ1-5|TRBV12-3/TRBV12-4
TGTGCCAGCCAGGGGGCGGATTACCAGCCCCAGCATTTT
CASQGADYQPQHF
>once|TRBD2|TRBJ2-7|TRBV9
TGTGCCAGCAGCGCGGCTAGCGGGGGGCCCTCCTACGAGCAGTACTTC
CASSAASGGPSYEQYF
>-|TRBD1|TRBJ2-1|TRBV5-6
TGTGCCAGCAGCCCGAAGGGGGCAACCCCTCTTGAGCAGTTCTTC
CASSPKGATPLEQFF
>-|TRBD2|TRBJ2-1|TRBV6-1
TGTGCCAGCAGTGAGACAGCGGGGGGTTACAATGAGCAGTTCTTC
CASSETAGGYNEQFF
>-|-|TRBJ2-2|TRBV27
TGTGCCAGCAGTTTTAGCACCGGGGAGCTGTTTTTT
CASSFSTGELFF
>-|-|TRBJ2-1|TRBV24-1
TGTGCCACAAGCAATGCCTACAATGAGCAGTTCTTC
CATSNAYNEQFF
>-|TRBD2|TRBJ2-3|TRBV4-3
TGCGCCAGCAGCCAAATCAGCGGGGGGGCCACAGATACGCAGTATTTT
CASSQISGGATDTQYF
>-|-|TRBJ1-1|TRBV10-3
TGTGCCATCAGTGATCGGGGGAACACTGAAGCTTTCTTT
CAISDRGNTEAFF
>-|-|TRBJ2-4|TRBV18
TGTGCCAGCTCTATTTCCGCTGACACGGGTAACATTCAGTACTTC
CASSISADTGNIQYF
>-|-|TRBJ1-2|TRBV19
TGTGCCAGTACAGGGGTGCACTATGGCTACACCTTC
CASTGVHYGYTF
>once|-|TRBJ1-2|TRBV25-1
TGTGCCAGCAGTGAACCCGGACAGTTCTATGGCTACACCTTC
CASSEPGQFYGYTF
>once|-|TRBJ1-2|TRBV6-2/TRBV6-3
TGTGCCAGCACCTACTCCGGGTATACTGACTATGGCTACACCTTC
CASTYSGYTDYGYTF
>once|-|TRBJ2-3|TRBV30
TGTGCCTGGAGTTTACAGGTGACTAGCACAGATACGCAGTATTTT
CAWSLQVTSTDTQYF
>-|-|TRBJ1-5|TRBV4-1
TGCGCCAGCAGCCAAGATGCCATGGGTTCAAATAGCAATCAGCCCCAGCATTTT
CASSQDAMGSNSNQPQHF
>-|-|TRBJ2-1|TRBV18
TGTGCCAGCTCGTTTCTAGCCGGGAGTGAGCAGTTCTTC
CASSFLAGSEQFF
>-|-|TRBJ1-4|TRBV19
TGTGCCAGTAGCCTCACGGCAGGGTATGAAAAACTGTTTTTT
CASSLTAGYEKLFF
>-|-|TRBJ1-2|TRBV3-1/TRBV3-2
TGTGCCAGCAGCCAAGATTATGACGGGGACTATGGCTACACCTTC
CASSQDYDGDYGYTF
>-|TRBD1|TRBJ2-3|TRBV6-6
TGTGCCAGCAGTAAGAACAGGGGGCCCCCCGCAGATACGCAGTATTTT
CASSKNRGPPADTQYF
>once|TRBD1|TRBJ1-2|TRBV7-8
TGTGCCAGCAGCTTAGGAACAGGGGGCGGCTATGGCTACACCTTC
CASSLGTGGGYGYTF
>-|-|TRBJ2-1|TRBV11-2
TGTGCCAGCAGCTTAGATGGGCAGGGTGGCTACAATGAGCAGTTCTTC
CASSLDGQGGYNEQFF
>-|TRBD2|TRBJ2-7|TRBV5-6
TGTGCCAGCAGCTTATTGGGGCTAGCGGGGATCAACGAGCAGTACTTC
CASSLLGLAGINEQYF
>-|TRBD1|TRBJ2-5|TRBV11-3
TGTGCCAGCAGCTTAAGGACAGGGCCCTGGGGAGAGACCCAGTACTTC
CASSLRTGPWGETQYF
>-|TRBD2|TRBJ2-3|TRBV13
TGTGCCAGCGAAGTACTAGCGGGGGGTTACAGCACAGATACGCAGTATTTT
CASEVLAGGYSTDTQYF
>many|-|TRBJ2-7|TRBV6-5
TGTGCCAGTGGACAAGGACTCTCCTACGAGCAGTACTTC
CASGQGLSYEQYF
>-|TRBD1|TRBJ2-2|TRBV5-6
TGTGCCAGCAGCCTCTCCTGGACAGGGAGCACCGGGGAGCTGTTTTTT
CASSLSWTGSTGELFF
>-|TRBD2|TRBJ2-4|TRBV5-6
TGTGCCAGCAGCTTGTTGGGGGGGACGGATGCTTCCAAAAACATTCAGTACTTC
CASSLLGGTDASKNIQYF
>-|TRBD1|TRBJ1-1|TRBV6-5
TGTGCCAGCAGTACTTACGACAGGGCAAACACTGAAGCTTTCTTT
CASSTYDRANTEAFF
>-|-|TRBJ2-3|TRBV2
TGTGCCAGCAACCCGGGCACAGATACGCAGTATTTT
CASNPGTDTQYF
>-|-|TRBJ2-7|TRBV6-2/TRBV6-3
TGTGCCAGCAGCCGGAAAGGGAGCTACGAGCAGTACTTC
CASSRKGSYEQYF
>-|-|TRBJ2-1|TRBV5-8
TGTGCCAGCAGCCCCGGCTGGGGAGGAACCTACAATGAGCAGTTCTTC
CASSPGWGGTYNEQFF
>-|TRBD1|TRBJ1-2|TRBV14
TGTGCCAGCAGCCAGGGACAGGGGGTTCACTATGGCTACACCTTC
CASSQGQGVHYGYTF
>-|TRBD1|TRBJ1-2|TRBV7-8
TGTGCCAGCAGCTTAAGACAGGGGGATGGCTACACCTTC
CASSLRQGDGYTF
>-|TRBD1|TRBJ1-5|TRBV19
TGTGCCAGTAGTCAGGGGGCTTATAGCAATCAGCCCCAGCATTTT
CASSQGAYSNQPQHF
>-|-|TRBJ2-1|TRBV6-2/TRBV6-3
TGTGCCAGCAGTGAGTCCGGAGGGGGGCAGTTCTTC
CASSESGGGQFF
>-|TRBD1|TRBJ2-7|TRBV10-2
TGCGCCAGCAGGACAGGGTACTACGAGCAGTACTTC
CASRTGYYEQYF
>-|-|TRBJ2-3|TRBV4-3
TGCGCCAGCAGCCAAGGTAGTGCAGATACGCAGTATTTT
CASSQGSADTQYF